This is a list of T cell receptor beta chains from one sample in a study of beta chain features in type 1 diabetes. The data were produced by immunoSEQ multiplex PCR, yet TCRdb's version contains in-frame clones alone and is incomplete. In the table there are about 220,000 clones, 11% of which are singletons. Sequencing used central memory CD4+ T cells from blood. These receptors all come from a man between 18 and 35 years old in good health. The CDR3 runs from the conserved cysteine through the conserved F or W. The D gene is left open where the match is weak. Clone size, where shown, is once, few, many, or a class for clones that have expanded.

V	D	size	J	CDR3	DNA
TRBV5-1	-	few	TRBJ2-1	CASSYRSREAEQFF	TGCGCCAGCAGCTACCGATCGAGGGAGGCTGAGCAGTTCTTC
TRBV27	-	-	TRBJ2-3	CASRARGTGSADTQYF	TGTGCCAGCAGGGCCCGGGGTACGGGATCTGCAGATACGCAGTATTTT
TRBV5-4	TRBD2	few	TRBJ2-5	CASSLGLAGGETQYF	TGTGCCAGCAGCTTGGGACTAGCGGGAGGAGAGACCCAGTACTTC
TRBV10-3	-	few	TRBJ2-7	CAISEQAGAYEQYF	TGTGCCATCAGTGAGCAGGCCGGGGCCTACGAGCAGTACTTC
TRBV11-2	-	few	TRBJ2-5	CASSLAPGPRPETQYF	TGTGCCAGCAGCTTGGCCCCGGGACCTCGGCCGGAGACCCAGTACTTC
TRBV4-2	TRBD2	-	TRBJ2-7	CASGGGIVDEQYF	TGTGCCAGCGGGGGGGGTATTGTGGACGAGCAGTACTTC
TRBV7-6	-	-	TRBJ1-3	CASSLAAVGNTIYF	TGTGCCAGCAGCTTAGCGGCAGTGGGAAACACCATATATTTT
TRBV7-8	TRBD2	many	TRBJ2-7	CASSLASGGPYEQYF	TGTGCCAGCAGCTTAGCGAGCGGGGGGCCCTACGAGCAGTACTTC
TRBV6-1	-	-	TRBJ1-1	CASSEPQGYTEAFF	TGTGCCAGCAGTGAACCCCAGGGTTACACTGAAGCTTTCTTT
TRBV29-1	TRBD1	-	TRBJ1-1	CSAWDRNTEAFF	TGCAGCGCCTGGGACAGAAACACTGAAGCTTTCTTT
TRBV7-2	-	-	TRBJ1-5	CASSLSRDQPQHF	TGTGCCAGCAGCTTATCCCGGGATCAGCCCCAGCATTTT
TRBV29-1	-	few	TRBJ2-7	CSVGAWGGEQYF	TGCAGCGTTGGGGCCTGGGGCGGCGAGCAGTACTTC
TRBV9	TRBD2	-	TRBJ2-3	CASSVVASGSRDTQYF	TGTGCCAGCAGCGTAGTGGCTAGCGGGAGTAGGGATACGCAGTATTTT
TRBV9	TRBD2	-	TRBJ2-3	CASSPLVAGVSTDTQYF	TGTGCCAGCAGCCCTTTAGTGGCGGGGGTTAGCACAGATACGCAGTATTTT
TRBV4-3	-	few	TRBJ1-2	CASSQDLRDYGYTF	TGCGCCAGCAGCCAAGATCTTAGGGACTATGGCTACACCTTC
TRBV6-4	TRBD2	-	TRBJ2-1	CASSDSASGTYNEQFF	TGTGCCAGCAGTGACTCGGCTAGCGGAACCTACAATGAGCAGTTCTTC
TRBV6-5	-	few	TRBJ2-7	CASSNRIPGAYEQYF	TGTGCCAGCAGTAATCGAATACCGGGAGCCTACGAGCAGTACTTC
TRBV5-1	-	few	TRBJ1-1	CASSFPPGGTEAFF	TGCGCCAGCAGCTTCCCCCCGGGTGGGACTGAAGCTTTCTTT
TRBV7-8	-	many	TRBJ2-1	CASGPRGGNEQFF	TGTGCCAGCGGGCCTAGGGGGGGCAATGAGCAGTTCTTC
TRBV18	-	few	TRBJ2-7	CASAQGNLYEQYF	TGTGCCAGCGCACAGGGAAACCTCTACGAGCAGTACTTC
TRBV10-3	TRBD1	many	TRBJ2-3	CAISRQGSGVTDTQYF	TGTGCCATCAGTAGACAGGGGTCTGGAGTCACAGATACGCAGTATTTT
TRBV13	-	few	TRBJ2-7	CASSFRTKGEQYF	TGTGCCAGCAGCTTCCGGACCAAGGGTGAGCAGTACTTC
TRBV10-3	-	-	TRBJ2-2	CAINGDTGELFF	TGTGCCATCAACGGAGACACCGGGGAGCTGTTTTTT
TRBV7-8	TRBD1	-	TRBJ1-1	CASRTIRGLDTEAFF	TGTGCCAGCAGGACAATTAGGGGGCTGGACACTGAAGCTTTCTTT
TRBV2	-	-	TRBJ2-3	CASRVGLHTDTQYF	TGTGCCAGCAGGGTGGGACTTCACACAGATACGCAGTATTTT
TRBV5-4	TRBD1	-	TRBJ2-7	CASSLGRGQDVHEQYF	TGTGCCAGCAGCTTGGGGAGGGGACAGGACGTCCACGAGCAGTACTTC
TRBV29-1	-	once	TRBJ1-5	CSVQLGGPYQPQHF	TGCAGCGTGCAACTGGGGGGACCATATCAGCCCCAGCATTTT
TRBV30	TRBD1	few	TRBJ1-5	CAWSSTHRGINQPQHF	TGTGCCTGGAGTTCTACTCACAGGGGGATCAATCAGCCCCAGCATTTT
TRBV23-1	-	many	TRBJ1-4	CASSQSGGDRTNEKLFF	TGCGCCAGCAGTCAATCTGGAGGGGACCGGACTAATGAAAAACTGTTTTTT
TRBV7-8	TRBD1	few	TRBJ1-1	CASSPGTGITNTEAFF	TGTGCCAGCAGCCCTGGGACAGGGATAACGAACACTGAAGCTTTCTTT
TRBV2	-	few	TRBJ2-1	CASSVGPGEQFF	TGTGCCAGCAGTGTCGGTCCCGGTGAGCAGTTCTTC
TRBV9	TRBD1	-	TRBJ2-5	CASSTDLGQSQETQYF	TGTGCCAGCAGCACAGACCTGGGACAGAGCCAAGAGACCCAGTACTTC
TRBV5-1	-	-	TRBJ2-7	CASSQGTLYSYEQYF	TGCGCCAGCAGCCAAGGGACCTTATACTCCTACGAGCAGTACTTC
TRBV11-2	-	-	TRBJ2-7	CASSLTGRAYEQYF	TGTGCCAGCAGCTTAACCGGGCGAGCCTACGAGCAGTACTTC
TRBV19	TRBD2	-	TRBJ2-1	CASMRTSGSYNEQFF	TGTGCCAGTATGAGGACTAGCGGGTCCTACAATGAGCAGTTCTTC
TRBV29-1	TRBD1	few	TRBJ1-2	CSVGQDPNYGYTF	TGCAGCGTGGGACAGGATCCCAACTATGGCTACACCTTC
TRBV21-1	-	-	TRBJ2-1	CASSKEADSNYNEQFF	TGTGCCAGCAGCAAAGAGGCGGACAGTAACTACAATGAGCAGTTCTTC
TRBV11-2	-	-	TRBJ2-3	CASNGPRPTDTQYF	TGTGCCAGCAATGGGCCGAGACCCACAGATACGCAGTATTTT
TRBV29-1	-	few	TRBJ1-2	CSVGTVRDYGYTF	TGCAGCGTTGGGACGGTGAGAGACTATGGCTACACCTTC
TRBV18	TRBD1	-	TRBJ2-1	CASSPPGQGISNEQFF	TGTGCCAGCTCACCACCTGGACAGGGAATTTCCAATGAGCAGTTCTTC
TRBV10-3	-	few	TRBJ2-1	CAIRGSYNEQFF	TGTGCCATCAGGGGTTCCTACAATGAGCAGTTCTTC
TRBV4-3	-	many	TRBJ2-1	CASSQDSGRNEQFF	TGCGCCAGCAGCCAAGATTCCGGGAGAAATGAGCAGTTCTTC
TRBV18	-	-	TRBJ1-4	CASSPAGEKLFF	TGTGCCAGCTCACCTGCGGGGGAAAAACTGTTTTTT
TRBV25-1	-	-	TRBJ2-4	CASSEWGIQYF	TGTGCCAGCAGTGAATGGGGCATTCAGTACTTC